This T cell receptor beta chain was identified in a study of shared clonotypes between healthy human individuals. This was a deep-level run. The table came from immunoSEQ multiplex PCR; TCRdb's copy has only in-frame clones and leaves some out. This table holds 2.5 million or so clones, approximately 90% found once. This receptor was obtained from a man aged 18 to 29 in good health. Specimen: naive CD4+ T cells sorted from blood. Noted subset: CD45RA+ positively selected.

CDR3 in amino acids: CASSPVLGMAQYF. The CDR3 DNA reads TGTGCCAGTAGTCCGGTGCTCGGAATGGCCCAGTACTTC. The J gene is TRBJ2-5, the V gene TRBV19, with D hard to call. The germline V gene encodes CDR1 LNHDA and CDR2 SQIVND (reference sequence). Trimming took 5 bases from V and 9 from J, leaving 16 bases between them. This CDR3 region has 13 residues.